These 27 T cell receptor beta chains came from one sample sequenced in a study of blood T cell repertoires in COVID-19. Only in-frame clones appear in the TCRdb table, and some are missing; sequencing was by immunoSEQ multiplex PCR. The sample includes roughly 410,000 clones, around nine tenths of them seen just once. The sample taken for sequencing was peripheral blood. These receptors were collected from a woman aged 40 to 50 with COVID-19, enrolled during active disease.

The gene calls are TRBV19 and TRBJ1-2; D unclear. The CDR3 spans 14 residues. CDR1 and CDR2 (germline): LNHDA, SQIVND (reference sequence). Trimming cost V 0 bases and J 6 bases, with 11 bases left between them. The CDR3 bases are TGTGCCAGTAGTATAGATCTGGAGGGAGATGGCTACACCTTC. Translation: CASSIDLEGDGYTF.

The chain employs TRBV4-1 and TRBJ1-6, with unresolved D. The CDR3 is 12 residues long. Deletions cut 1 base from V and 15 bases from J, with 10 bases between. The germline V gene encodes CDR1 MGHRA and CDR2 YSYEKL. The CDR3, as DNA: TGCGCCAGCAGCCAAGTTCACGGGGTCCTCCACTTT. This sequence encodes CASSQVHGVLHF.

The chain joins TRBV7-3 to TRBJ1-6, with D hard to call. Germline CDR1 reads SGHTA; CDR2 reads FQGTGA. CDR3 size: 15 residues. Deletions cut 2 bases from V and 7 bases from J, with 12 bases between. CDR3 region: CASSLQPGGNSPLHF. The CDR3 DNA sequence: TGTGCCAGCAGCTTACAGCCAGGAGGGAATTCACCCCTCCACTTT.

This clone was detected once. The V and J genes are TRBV20-1 and TRBJ2-1, with 7 nucleotides matching TRBD2. The CDR3 runs 14 residues. Germline loops: CDR1 DFQATT, CDR2 SNEGSKA (reference sequence). J gave up 5 bases and V 3 bases, and 7 bases lay outside the gene matches. CDR3 region: CSASNAGRDNEQFF. In nucleotides, the CDR3 is TGCAGTGCTAGTAACGCGGGGAGGGACAATGAGCAGTTCTTC.

J is TRBJ2-2 and V is TRBV28; 11 nucleotides line up with TRBD2. J was trimmed by 5 bases and V by 4 bases; bases with no gene match: 6. CDR3 length equals 16 residues. Germline lookup yields CDR1 MDHEN and CDR2 SYDVKM. CDR3 amino acids: CASSWVAGGRTGELFF. DNA for the CDR3: TGTGCCAGCAGTTGGGTAGCGGGAGGGAGGACCGGGGAGCTGTTTTTT.

The chain carries TRBV18 and TRBJ2-5; 9 nucleotides align to TRBD2. V was pared by 10 bases and J by 4 bases, with 7 bases of the junction left unmatched. The CDR3 runs 13 residues. In germline, CDR1 is KGHSH, CDR2 LQKENI. The CDR3 nucleotides read TGTGCCACTTTAGCGGGAGAGGCAGAGACCCAGTACTTC. Translation: CATLAGEAETQYF.

The chain has TRBV6-5 and TRBJ1-2; D gene ambiguous. The V end was cut by 1 base, the J end by 1 base, with 7 bases between. CDR1 MNHEY and CDR2 SVGAGI come from the germline V gene. The CDR3 runs 14 residues. The CDR3 loop is CASSYYSNNYGYTF. CDR3 nucleotide sequence: TGTGCCAGCAGTTACTACAGCAATAACTATGGCTACACCTTC.

The rearrangement uses TRBV7-2 and TRBJ1-1; no clear D gene. This CDR3 is 13 amino acids long. V lost 6 bases and J lost 0, with 8 bases in between. Germline lookup yields CDR1 SGHTA and CDR2 FQGNSA. The CDR3 spells CASRAGMNTEAFF. Written as DNA, the CDR3 is TGTGCCAGCAGGGCAGGTATGAACACTGAAGCTTTCTTT.

The chain is built from TRBV10-3 and TRBJ2-7, with 11 bases matching TRBD2. V gave up 4 bases and J gave up 3 bases; unmatched junction bases: 2. CDR1 and CDR2 (germline): ENHRY, SYGVKD. The CDR3 length is 14 residues. In nucleotides, the CDR3 is TGTGCCATCAGTGTAACTAGCGGGAGCTACGAGCAGTACTTC. Translation: CAISVTSGSYEQYF.

This chain connects TRBV3-1 (or the pseudogene TRBV3-2) to TRBJ1-2; possibly TRBD1 for D (5 bases). CDR1 and CDR2 (germline): LGHDT, YNNKEL (reference sequence). This CDR3 contains 14 residues. Trimming cost V 4 bases and J 0 bases, with 9 bases left between them. CDR3 DNA: TGTGCCAGCAGCCCGACAGTTTCTAACTATGGCTACACCTTC. Residues: CASSPTVSNYGYTF.

The chain employs TRBV28 and TRBJ2-3, with 8 bases matching TRBD2. The V gene end was trimmed by 6 bases and the J gene end by 6 bases; junction bases not matched to a gene: 8. This CDR3 comprises 14 residues. Germline V gene sequence: CDR1 MDHEN, CDR2 SYDVKM. CDR3 bases: TGTGCCAGCAGACCAGCGGGGGTCTTGGATACGCAGTATTTT. This sequence encodes CASRPAGVLDTQYF.

The rearrangement uses TRBV6-6 and TRBJ2-1, with D unresolved. The CDR3 consists of 11 residues. Germline CDR1 is MNHNY and CDR2 is SVGAGI (reference sequence). V lost 7 bases and J 7 bases, leaving 8 bases between the germline ends. CDR3 sequence (DNA): TGTGCCAGCACCCGAGTAAATGAGCAGTTCTTC. This encodes CASTRVNEQFF.

The chain uses TRBV6-2 or TRBV6-3 and TRBJ2-7; TRBD2 is a possible D gene (6 bases). V lost 0 bases and J 0 bases, leaving 15 bases between the germline ends. The CDR3 sequence is 17 residues long. The germline V gene has CDR1 MNHEY and CDR2 SVGEGT. CDR3 sequence: CASSYSGGWGISYEQYF. Written as DNA, the CDR3 is TGTGCCAGCAGTTACTCGGGGGGATGGGGGATCTCCTACGAGCAGTACTTC.

This sequence joins TRBV6-5 and TRBJ2-1, with D possibly TRBD2 on 5 matching bases. Germline CDR1 and CDR2: MNHEY and SVGAGI. This CDR3 region has 14 residues. Trimming cost V 7 bases and J 9 bases, with 19 bases left between them. The CDR3 sequence: CASTLTSLEAEQFF. CDR3 DNA: TGTGCCAGCACCTTAACTTCACTAGAAGCTGAGCAGTTCTTC.

This chain joins TRBV28 and TRBJ1-3; D perhaps matches TRBD1 (6 bases). The CDR3 loop spans 15 amino acids. Between the trimmed V and J ends, which lost 3 bases and 5 bases, there was a span of 14 bases. CDR1 is MDHEN, CDR2 SYDVKM, per germline. CDR3 sequence reads: CASSFPRGGRNTIYF. The CDR3 coding sequence is TGTGCCAGCAGTTTCCCCAGGGGAGGGAGAAACACCATATATTTT. Full variable domain (rest looked up from reference TRBV28 and TRBJ1-3): DVKVTQSSRYLVKRTGEKVFLECVQDMDHENMFWYRQDPGLGLRLIYFSYDVKMKEKGDIPEGYSVSREKKERFSLILESASTNQTSMYLCASSFPRGGRNTIYFGEGSWLTVV.

The chain links TRBV28 to TRBJ2-7, with D tentatively TRBD1 (6 bases). V was cut by 2 bases and J by 3 bases, with 11 bases left in between. This CDR3 is 14 amino acids long. Germline CDR1 and CDR2: MDHEN and SYDVKM. CDR3 protein: CASSLVGQSYEQYF. CDR3 nucleotides: TGTGCCAGCAGTTTAGTAGGACAGAGCTACGAGCAGTACTTC.

The chain carries TRBV6-2 or TRBV6-3 and TRBJ1-5, with TRBD1 matching 7 bases. J gave up 5 bases and V 0 bases, and 13 bases lay outside the gene matches. This CDR3 contains 18 residues. The germline V gene has CDR1 MNHEY and CDR2 SVGEGT. The CDR3 DNA follows: TGTGCCAGCAGTTACTCAGGCCGACAGGGCGGGGTAGATCAGCCCCAGCATTTT. This codes for CASSYSGRQGGVDQPQHF.

The gene calls are TRBV9 and TRBJ2-5; a weak D match, TRBD2 (6 bases). V shed 4 bases and J shed 4 bases, with 17 bases lying between them. The germline gives CDR1 SGDLS, CDR2 YYNGEE. The CDR3 totals 15 residues. The CDR3 reads CASSTRDSPVETQYF. The CDR3 DNA reads as TGTGCCAGCAGCACCCGGGACTCCCCGGTAGAGACCCAGTACTTC.

The V gene is TRBV9, the J gene TRBJ2-7; the match to TRBD2 covers 13 bases. Germline CDR1 and CDR2: SGDLS and YYNGEE. The junction had 8 bases not matched to a gene; V was cut back by 0 bases and J by 5 bases. The CDR3 is 17 residues long. The DNA of the CDR3 is TGTGCCAGCAGCGTAGACGGACTAGCGGGAGTTATTGACGAGCAGTACTTC. Protein product: CASSVDGLAGVIDEQYF.

This chain joins TRBV7-6 and TRBJ1-3, with a weak D call TRBD1 (6 bases). The V gene's germline CDR1 is SGHVS and CDR2 FNYEAQ. V lost 0 bases and J lost 4, with 10 bases in between. The CDR3 sequence is 15 residues long. CDR3 DNA sequence: TGTGCCAGCAGCTTAGCTCCTGGACAGGGAAACACCATATATTTT. Protein: CASSLAPGQGNTIYF.

The chain recombines TRBV5-8 with TRBJ2-4, with TRBD2 as a possible D gene (5 bases). The CDR3 runs to 15 residues. V was clipped by 2 bases and J by 0 bases, with 9 bases between them. In germline, CDR1 is SGHTS, CDR2 YDEGEE. The CDR3 protein is CASSFRELAKNIQYF. The CDR3 coding sequence is TGTGCCAGCAGCTTCCGGGAATTAGCCAAAAACATTCAGTACTTC.

The gene calls are TRBV18 and TRBJ1-2, with D possibly TRBD1 on 6 matching bases. V dropped 1 base and J dropped 4 bases, with 16 bases sitting between them. The CDR3 totals 16 residues. Looked up from germline, CDR1 is KGHSH and CDR2 is LQKENI. The CDR3 protein is CASSPLSRGVGYGYTF. CDR3 DNA sequence: TGTGCCAGCTCACCACTCAGCAGGGGAGTAGGCTATGGCTACACCTTC.

The rearrangement uses TRBV5-1 and TRBJ1-2, with 9 bases identical to TRBD1. Germline V gives CDR1 SGHRS, CDR2 YFSETQ. The CDR3 contains 13 residues. V lost 5 bases, J lost 7 bases, and 6 bases stayed unmatched. The CDR3 nucleotides are TGCGCCAGCAGGGGGACAGGGTGGTCTGGCTACACCTTC. Protein: CASRGTGWSGYTF.

V gene TRBV9 combines with J gene TRBJ1-3; weak D call: TRBD1 (5 bases). Germline CDR1 and CDR2: SGDLS and YYNGEE. This CDR3 has 15 amino acids. Trimming left V 1 base short and J 8 bases short, with 16 bases between. CDR3 nucleotide sequence: TGTGCCAGCAGCGTACTGGGGCAGGGTAGAGACACCATATATTTT. This encodes CASSVLGQGRDTIYF.

This chain connects TRBV4-1 to TRBJ1-2; the D gene is possibly TRBD1 (6 bases). This CDR3 region has 14 residues. Trimming took 8 bases from V and 3 from J, leaving 16 bases between them. CDR1 and CDR2 from the germline V gene are MGHRA and YSYEKL. CDR3 nucleotides: TGCGCCAGCGGGGCCCAGGGGCAGGACTATGGCTACACCTTC. This gives the protein CASGAQGQDYGYTF.

This chain uses TRBV30 with TRBJ2-1; the D is unclear. The CDR3 extends over 13 amino acids. Trimming left V 8 bases short and J 0 bases short, with 11 bases between. The germline CDR1 and CDR2 sequences are GTSNPN and SVGIG (reference sequence). The chain's CDR3 is CAQALFSYNEQFF. In nucleotides, the CDR3 is TGTGCCCAAGCCCTATTCTCCTACAATGAGCAGTTCTTC.

The chain is built from TRBV28 and TRBJ1-5, with D perhaps matching TRBD1 (6 bases). Per the germline V gene, CDR1 is MDHEN and CDR2 is SYDVKM. Trimming stripped 5 bases from V and 6 bases from J, with 23 bases between. The CDR3 is made up of 17 amino acids. Here the CDR3 DNA reads TGTGCCAGCAGTAGGGACATCGGATTTAGAAAAGGTCAGCCCCAGCATTTT. It translates to CASSRDIGFRKGQPQHF.